The 20 T cell receptor beta chains listed next were all sequenced from one sample in a study of control samples from healthy donors and cancer patients (dated by TCRdb to the early 2020s). Receptors were amplified or captured by the immunoSEQ multiplex PCR assay. Imported from immuneACCESS, the table was reduced by TCRdb to in-frame sequences with V and J called. These copies leave out some clones; in studies compared against another copy, an unresolved V gene accounts for under half, and the cause of the remainder is not known. This sample has roughly 94,000 clones in its table, and approximately 88% of those were observed once. Roughly 40% of the sample goes to the ten largest clones. The sequenced material came from PBMCs. Every receptor here comes from a man in his 70s with lung cancer.

Written as DNA, the CDR3 is TGTGCCAGCAGCCTGAGTGGGGCGGGGGGAGATACGCAGTATTTT. This translates into CASSLSGAGGDTQYF. This sequence joins TRBV5-4 and TRBJ2-3; TRBD2 aligns across 8 bases. This CDR3 comprises 15 residues. Germline CDR1 reads SGHNT; CDR2 reads YYREEE (reference sequence). V lost 4 bases to trimming and J lost 5 bases; unmatched junction nucleotides: 9.

The chain is built from TRBV11-1 and TRBJ2-5, with D maybe TRBD2 (6 bases). Germline V gene sequence: CDR1 SGHAT, CDR2 FQDESV (reference sequence). The CDR3 consists of 16 residues. V lost 2 bases and J lost 3, with 16 bases in between. The CDR3 loop reads CASSLPGGEEKETQYF. As DNA, the CDR3 is TGTGCCAGCAGCTTACCCGGGGGAGAAGAGAAAGAGACCCAGTACTTC.

The chain uses TRBV7-9 and TRBJ2-1, with 10 nucleotides matching TRBD1. CDR3 length: 13 residues. Germline-derived CDR1 and CDR2 are SEHNR and FQNEAQ (reference sequence). Trimming cost V 7 bases and J 7 bases; bases outside gene matches: 4. The CDR3 spells CASNPGQGNEQFF. The DNA for the CDR3 is TGTGCCAGCAACCCGGGACAGGGGAATGAGCAGTTCTTC.

The V and J genes are TRBV19 and TRBJ1-2, with 11 bases that match TRBD1. CDR1 LNHDA and CDR2 SQIVND come from the germline V gene (reference sequence). This CDR3 comprises 13 residues. Germline trimming cut 9 bases from V and 8 bases from J; bases unmatched to any gene: 8. CDR3 region: CASTDRGRLGYTF. CDR3 nucleotide sequence: TGTGCCAGCACGGACAGGGGGCGCCTCGGCTACACCTTC.

Concerning this clone: A read error may account for a junction end that differs from germline. The chain employs TRBV30 and TRBJ1-4; D gene uncertain. Per the germline V gene, CDR1 is GTSNPN and CDR2 is SVGIG (reference sequence). CDR3 size: 11 residues. The CDR3 nucleotides read TGTGCCGTTACAACGAATGAAAAACTGTTTTTT. Translating it yields CAVTTNEKLFF.

The V gene is TRBV11-1, the J gene TRBJ2-7, with 7 nucleotides matching TRBD2. This CDR3 is built from 14 residues. The germline V gene encodes CDR1 SGHAT and CDR2 FQDESV (reference sequence). Trimming removed 5 bases from V and 5 bases from J; junction bases left unmatched: 9. The chain's CDR3 is CASSPGRVDHEQYF. Written as DNA, the CDR3 is TGTGCCAGCAGCCCGGGGAGGGTTGACCACGAGCAGTACTTC. Full variable domain (outside the CDR3, taken from reference TRBV11-1 and TRBJ2-7): EAEVAQSPRYKITEKSQAVAFWCDPISGHATLYWYRQILGQGPELLVQFQDESVVDDSQLPKDRFSAERLKGVDSTLKIQPAELGDSAMYLCASSPGRVDHEQYFGPGTRLTVT.

The J gene is TRBJ1-2, the V gene TRBV12-3 or TRBV12-4; a possible D gene is TRBD1 (6 bases). V dropped 3 bases and J dropped 7 bases, with 12 bases sitting between them. The CDR3 length is 13 residues. The CDR3: CASSLGGASGYTF. The CDR3 DNA follows: TGTGCCAGCAGTTTGGGGGGCGCGAGTGGCTACACCTTC.

This clone appeared once. The rearrangement links TRBV7-3 to TRBJ2-1; 8 bases agree with TRBD2. With 5 bases clipped from V and 4 bases from J, the junction kept 10 bases outside the gene matches. The CDR3 spans 16 residues. The germline V gene encodes CDR1 SGHTA and CDR2 FQGTGA. The CDR3 bases are TGTGCCAGCAGCCAACAGCGGGGGTCTTCATACAATGAGCAGTTCTTC. Encoded protein: CASSQQRGSSYNEQFF. Full variable domain (outside the CDR3, taken from reference TRBV7-3 and TRBJ2-1): GAGVSQTPSNKVTEKGKYVELRCDPISGHTALYWYRQSLGQGPEFLIYFQGTGAADDSGLPNDRFFAVRPEGSVSTLKIQRTERGDSAVYLCASSQQRGSSYNEQFFGPGTRLTVL.

This clone turned up a few times. The chain couples TRBV6-4 to TRBJ1-2, with D unclear. The CDR3 covers 14 residues. CDR1 is MRHNA, CDR2 SNTAGT, per germline. V gave up 6 bases and J gave up 8 bases, with 19 bases separating them. The CDR3 bases are TGTGCCAGCAGGAAGCTAGCAGATATGGGCGGCTACACCTTC. Protein product: CASRKLADMGGYTF.

This sequence joins TRBV5-1 and TRBJ2-1; 11 nucleotides agree with TRBD2. V lost 5 bases to trimming and J lost 8 bases; unmatched junction nucleotides: 9. This CDR3 is 15 amino acids long. Germline assignment: CDR1 SGHRS and CDR2 YFSETQ. CDR3 sequence reads: CASSRDSGGAYEQFF. The CDR3 DNA reads as TGCGCCAGCAGTCGCGATAGCGGGGGGGCCTATGAGCAGTTCTTC.

The chain is built from TRBV29-1 and TRBJ2-2; 13 positions match TRBD2. From germline, CDR1 is SQVTM and CDR2 ANQGSEA. The ends lost 6 bases at V and 6 bases at J; junction bases unmatched: 7. The CDR3 covers 15 residues. The CDR3 DNA sequence: TGCAGCGTCGGGACTAGCGGGGTATTCCCCGGGGAGCTGTTTTTT. Protein sequence: CSVGTSGVFPGELFF.

The V gene is TRBV12-3 or TRBV12-4, the J gene TRBJ2-1; maybe TRBD1 (6 bases). This CDR3 region has 11 residues. The V gene lost 5 bases and the J gene lost 9 bases, with 8 bases spanning the gap. CDR3 in DNA: TGTGCCAGCAGTAGAGGGGGTGAGCAGTTCTTC. Encoded protein: CASSRGGEQFF.

This sequence joins TRBV19 and TRBJ1-5; TRBD1 is a possible D gene (6 bases). Germline V gives CDR1 LNHDA, CDR2 SQIVND (reference sequence). The CDR3 totals 17 residues. V lost 4 bases to trimming and J lost 3 bases, with 19 bases between them. The CDR3 DNA reads TGTGCCAGTAGTACCCATACGGGGAGGGGGAACAATCAGCCCCAGCATTTT. Protein: CASSTHTGRGNNQPQHF.

The chain joins TRBV9 to TRBJ1-3; 8 bases are shared with TRBD1. This CDR3 contains 15 residues. The V gene's germline CDR1 is SGDLS and CDR2 YYNGEE. Losses at the gene ends were 4 bases for V and 1 base for J; bases not matched to a gene: 4. The CDR3 DNA follows: TGTGCCAGCAGCACCGGACAGGGTTCTGGAAACACCATATATTTT. It yields the protein CASSTGQGSGNTIYF.

This clone was picked up one time. This chain uses TRBV19 with TRBJ1-2; D call uncertain. From germline, CDR1 is LNHDA and CDR2 SQIVND (reference sequence). This CDR3 is built from 14 residues. Trimming removed 5 bases from V and 4 bases from J, with 14 bases in between. The DNA of the CDR3 is TGTGCCAGTAGTTCGGACCGGGTCATCTATGGCTACACCTTC. Amino acid sequence: CASSSDRVIYGYTF.

The chain joins TRBV19 to TRBJ2-4; D uncertain. Trimming took off 3 bases at V and 0 bases at J, with 9 bases between the two ends. The CDR3 loop spans 15 amino acids. Germline assignment: CDR1 LNHDA and CDR2 SQIVND (reference sequence). The CDR3 protein is CASSMNWLAKNIQYF. The CDR3 nucleotides are TGTGCCAGTAGTATGAACTGGTTAGCCAAAAACATTCAGTACTTC. The full variable domain, with the rest looked up from reference TRBV19 and TRBJ2-4, is DGGITQSPKYLFRKEGQNVTLSCEQNLNHDAMYWYRQDPGQGLRLIYYSQIVNDFQKGDIAEGYSVSREKKESFPLTVTSAQKNPTAFYLCASSMNWLAKNIQYFGAGTRLSVL.

V usage is TRBV5-4 and J usage is TRBJ2-2; the match to TRBD1 covers 8 bases. Trimming took 4 bases from V and 8 from J; bases not matched to a gene: 7. The V gene's germline CDR1 is SGHNT and CDR2 YYREEE (reference sequence). CDR3 length: 14 amino acids. In DNA, the CDR3 is TGTGCCAGCAGCAAGACAGGGGCGGGTGGGGAGCTGTTTTTT. This sequence encodes CASSKTGAGGELFF.

The chain combines TRBV19 with TRBJ1-2; D is uncertain. Per germline, CDR1 LNHDA and CDR2 SQIVND (reference sequence). V lost 6 bases, J lost 0 bases, and 14 bases lay in between. This CDR3 region has 15 residues. The DNA for the CDR3 is TGTGCCAGTAGCTCTAGGGTACGGGCTAACTATGGCTACACCTTC. Translation gives CASSSRVRANYGYTF.

The J gene is TRBJ2-3, the V gene TRBV4-3, with D perhaps TRBD1 or TRBD2 (5 bases each). Germline lookup yields CDR1 LGHNA and CDR2 YSLEER. V lost 4 bases, J lost 5 bases, and 13 bases lay in between. The CDR3 consists of 14 residues. CDR3 sequence reads: CASSLVGAGDTQYF. CDR3 DNA sequence: TGCGCCAGCAGCCTGGTTGGGGCGGGAGATACGCAGTATTTT.

V and J are TRBV9 and TRBJ2-2; no clear D. Germline V CDR1 and CDR2: SGDLS, YYNGEE. The CDR3 is 16 amino acids. V dropped 1 base and J dropped 1 base, with 11 bases sitting between them. The CDR3 nucleotides read TGTGCCAGCAGCGTATTGTCCGGGCTGAACACCGGGGAGCTGTTTTTT. It codes for CASSVLSGLNTGELFF.